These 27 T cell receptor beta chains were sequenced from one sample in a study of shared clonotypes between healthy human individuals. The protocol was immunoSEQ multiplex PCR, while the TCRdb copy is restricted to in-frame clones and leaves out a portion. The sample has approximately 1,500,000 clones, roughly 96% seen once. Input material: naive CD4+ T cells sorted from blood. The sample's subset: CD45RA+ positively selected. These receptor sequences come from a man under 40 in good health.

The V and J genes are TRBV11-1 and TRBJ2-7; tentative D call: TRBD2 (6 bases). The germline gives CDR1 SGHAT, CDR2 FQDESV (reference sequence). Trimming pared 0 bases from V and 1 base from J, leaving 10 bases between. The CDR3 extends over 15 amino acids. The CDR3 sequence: CASSLAGTASYEQYF. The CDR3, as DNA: TGTGCCAGCAGCTTAGCCGGGACTGCATCCTACGAGCAGTACTTC.

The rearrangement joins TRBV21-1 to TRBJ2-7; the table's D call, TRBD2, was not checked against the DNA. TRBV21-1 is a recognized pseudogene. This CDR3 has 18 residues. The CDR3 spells CASSKARAGGLNSYEQYF. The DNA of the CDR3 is TGTGCCAGCAGCAAGGCTCGAGCGGGAGGGCTGAATTCCTACGAGCAGTACTTC.

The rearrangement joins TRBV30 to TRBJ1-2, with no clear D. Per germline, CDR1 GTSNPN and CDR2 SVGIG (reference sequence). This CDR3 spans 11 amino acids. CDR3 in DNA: TGTGCTATTGACAAGACCCATGGCTACACCTTC. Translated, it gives CAIDKTHGYTF.

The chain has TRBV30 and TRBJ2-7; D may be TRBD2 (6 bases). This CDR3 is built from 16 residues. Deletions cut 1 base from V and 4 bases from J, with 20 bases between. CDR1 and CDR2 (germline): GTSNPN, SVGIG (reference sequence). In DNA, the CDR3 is TGTGCCTGGAGTGGGGTATGGGACTCGGAGGGTTACGAGCAGTACTTC. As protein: CAWSGVWDSEGYEQYF.

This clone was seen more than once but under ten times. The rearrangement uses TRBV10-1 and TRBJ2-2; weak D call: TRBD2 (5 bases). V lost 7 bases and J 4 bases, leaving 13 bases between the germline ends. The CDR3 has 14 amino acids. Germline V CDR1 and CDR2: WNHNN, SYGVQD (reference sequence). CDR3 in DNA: TGCGCCAGCACGGCTAGCCATTCCACCGGGGAGCTGTTTTTT. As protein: CASTASHSTGELFF.

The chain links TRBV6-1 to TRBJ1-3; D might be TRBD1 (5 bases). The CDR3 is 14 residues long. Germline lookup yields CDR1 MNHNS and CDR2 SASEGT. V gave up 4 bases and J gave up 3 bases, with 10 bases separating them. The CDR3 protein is CASSVDMIGNTIYF. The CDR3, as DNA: TGTGCCAGCAGTGTGGACATGATTGGAAACACCATATATTTT.

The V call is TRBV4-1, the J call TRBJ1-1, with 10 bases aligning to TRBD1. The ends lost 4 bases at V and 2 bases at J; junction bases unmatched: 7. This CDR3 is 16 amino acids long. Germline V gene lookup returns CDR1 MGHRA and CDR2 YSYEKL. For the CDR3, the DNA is TGCGCCAGCAGCCTCGACAGGGGGCCTTATAACACTGAAGCTTTCTTT. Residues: CASSLDRGPYNTEAFF.

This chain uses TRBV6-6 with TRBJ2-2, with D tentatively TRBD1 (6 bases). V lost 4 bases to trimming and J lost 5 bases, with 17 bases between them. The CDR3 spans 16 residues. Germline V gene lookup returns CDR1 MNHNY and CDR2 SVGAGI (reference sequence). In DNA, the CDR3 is TGTGCCAGCAGTTCCTCACAGGGAGTAAGGACCGGGGAGCTGTTTTTT. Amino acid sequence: CASSSSQGVRTGELFF.

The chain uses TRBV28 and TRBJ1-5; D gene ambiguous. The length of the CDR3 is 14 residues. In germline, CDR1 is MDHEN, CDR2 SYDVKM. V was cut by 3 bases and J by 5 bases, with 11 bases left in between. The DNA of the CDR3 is TGTGCCAGCAGTTTGGTCAATAGAGATCAGCCCCAGCATTTT. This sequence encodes CASSLVNRDQPQHF.

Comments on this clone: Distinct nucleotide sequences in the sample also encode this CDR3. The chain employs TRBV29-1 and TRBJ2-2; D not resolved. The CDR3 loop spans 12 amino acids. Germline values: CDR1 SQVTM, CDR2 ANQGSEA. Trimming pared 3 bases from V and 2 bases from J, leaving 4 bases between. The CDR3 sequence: CSVDGNTGELFF. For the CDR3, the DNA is TGCAGCGTTGACGGAAACACCGGGGAGCTGTTTTTT.

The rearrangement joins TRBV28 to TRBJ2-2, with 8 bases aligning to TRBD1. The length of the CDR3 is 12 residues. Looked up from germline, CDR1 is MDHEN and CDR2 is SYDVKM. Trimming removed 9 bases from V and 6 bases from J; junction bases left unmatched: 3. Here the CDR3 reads CASEQGAGELFF. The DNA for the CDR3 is TGTGCCAGTGAACAGGGGGCCGGGGAGCTGTTTTTT.

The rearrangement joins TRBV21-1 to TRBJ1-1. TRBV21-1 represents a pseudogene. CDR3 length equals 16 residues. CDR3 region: CASSKVPRAGNTEAFF. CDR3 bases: TGTGCCAGCAGCAAAGTCCCACGGGCGGGGAACACTGAAGCTTTCTTT.

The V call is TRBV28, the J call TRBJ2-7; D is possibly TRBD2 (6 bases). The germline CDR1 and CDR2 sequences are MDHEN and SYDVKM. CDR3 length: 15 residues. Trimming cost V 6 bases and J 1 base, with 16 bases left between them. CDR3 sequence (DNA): TGTGCCAGCAGCCCGGGACGGCGGGGTTCCTACGAGCAGTACTTC. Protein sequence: CASSPGRRGSYEQYF.

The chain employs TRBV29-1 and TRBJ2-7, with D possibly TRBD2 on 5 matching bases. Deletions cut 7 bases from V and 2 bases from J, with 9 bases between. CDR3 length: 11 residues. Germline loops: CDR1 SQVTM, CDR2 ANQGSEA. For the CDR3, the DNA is TGCAGCGCCGCCGGGACCTACGAGCAGTACTTC. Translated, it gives CSAAGTYEQYF.

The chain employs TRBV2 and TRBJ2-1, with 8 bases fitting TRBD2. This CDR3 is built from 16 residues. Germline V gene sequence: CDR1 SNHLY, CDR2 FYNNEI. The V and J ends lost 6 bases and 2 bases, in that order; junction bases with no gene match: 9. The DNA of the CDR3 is TGTGCCAGCAGGGCAAGCGGGAGCATAACCTACAATGAGCAGTTCTTC. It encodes CASRASGSITYNEQFF.

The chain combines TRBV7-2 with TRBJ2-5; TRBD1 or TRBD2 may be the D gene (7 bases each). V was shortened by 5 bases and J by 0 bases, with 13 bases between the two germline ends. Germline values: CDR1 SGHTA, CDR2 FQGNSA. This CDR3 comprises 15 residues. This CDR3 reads CASSQGGRNQETQYF. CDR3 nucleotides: TGTGCCAGCAGCCAGGGGGGGCGGAACCAAGAGACCCAGTACTTC.

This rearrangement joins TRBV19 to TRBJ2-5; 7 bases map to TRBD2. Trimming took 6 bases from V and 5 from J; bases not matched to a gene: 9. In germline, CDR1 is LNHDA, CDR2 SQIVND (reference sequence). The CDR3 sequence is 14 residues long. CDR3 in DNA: TGTGCCAGTAGCAAGCGGGACCGGGCCGAGACCCAGTACTTC. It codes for CASSKRDRAETQYF.

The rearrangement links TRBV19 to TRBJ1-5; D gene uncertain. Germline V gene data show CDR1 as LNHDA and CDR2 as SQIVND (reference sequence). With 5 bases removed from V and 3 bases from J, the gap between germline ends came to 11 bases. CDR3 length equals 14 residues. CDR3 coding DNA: TGTGCCAGTAGTCTTGACAAGTCCAATCAGCCCCAGCATTTT. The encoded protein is CASSLDKSNQPQHF. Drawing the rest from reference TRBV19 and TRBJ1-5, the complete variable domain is DGGITQSPKYLFRKEGQNVTLSCEQNLNHDAMYWYRQDPGQGLRLIYYSQIVNDFQKGDIAEGYSVSREKKESFPLTVTSAQKNPTAFYLCASSLDKSNQPQHFGDGTRLSIL.

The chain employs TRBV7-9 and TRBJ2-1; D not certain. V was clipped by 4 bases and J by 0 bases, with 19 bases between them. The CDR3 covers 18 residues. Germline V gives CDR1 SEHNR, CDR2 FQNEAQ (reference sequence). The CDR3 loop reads CASSYPATTLSSYNEQFF. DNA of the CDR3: TGTGCCAGCAGCTACCCGGCAACTACATTATCCTCCTACAATGAGCAGTTCTTC.

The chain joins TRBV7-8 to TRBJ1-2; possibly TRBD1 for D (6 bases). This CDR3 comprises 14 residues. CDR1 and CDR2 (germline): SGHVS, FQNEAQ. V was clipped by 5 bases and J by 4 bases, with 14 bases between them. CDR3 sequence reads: CASSEFDRSYGYTF. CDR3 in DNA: TGTGCCAGCAGCGAATTCGACAGGTCCTATGGCTACACCTTC.

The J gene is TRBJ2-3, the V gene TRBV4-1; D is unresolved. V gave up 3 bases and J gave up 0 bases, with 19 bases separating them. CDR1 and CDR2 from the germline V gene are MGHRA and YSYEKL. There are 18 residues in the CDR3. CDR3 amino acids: CASSHQKGSSLSTDTQYF. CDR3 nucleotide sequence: TGCGCCAGCAGCCACCAGAAAGGAAGTTCTCTAAGCACAGATACGCAGTATTTT.

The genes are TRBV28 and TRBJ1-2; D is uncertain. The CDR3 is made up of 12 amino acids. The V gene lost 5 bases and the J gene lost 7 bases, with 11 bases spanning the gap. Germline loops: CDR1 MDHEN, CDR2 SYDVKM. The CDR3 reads CASSLQGSGYTF. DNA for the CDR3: TGTGCCAGCAGTCTTCAAGGTAGTGGCTACACCTTC.

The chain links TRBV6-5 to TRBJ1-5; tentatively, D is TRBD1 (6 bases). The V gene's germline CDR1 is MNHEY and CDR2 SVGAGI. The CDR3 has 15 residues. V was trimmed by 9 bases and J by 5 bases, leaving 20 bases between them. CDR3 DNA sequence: TGTGCCAGAAAGGAGGACCAGGGGCAGTATCAGCCCCAGCATTTT. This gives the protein CARKEDQGQYQPQHF.

CDR3 region: CASSESAGITDTQYF. The DNA of the CDR3 is TGCGCCAGCAGTGAGTCTGCGGGAATCACAGATACGCAGTATTTT. The chain links TRBV10-1 to TRBJ2-3; D possibly corresponds to TRBD2 (6 bases). Germline V gene sequence: CDR1 WNHNN, CDR2 SYGVQD (reference sequence). The CDR3 is 15 residues long. The germline V and J ends were trimmed by 0 bases and 2 bases, with 9 bases remaining between them.

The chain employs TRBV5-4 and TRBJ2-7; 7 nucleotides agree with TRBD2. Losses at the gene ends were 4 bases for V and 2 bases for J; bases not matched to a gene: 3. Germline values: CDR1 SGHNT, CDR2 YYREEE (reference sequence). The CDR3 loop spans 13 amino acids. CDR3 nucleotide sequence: TGTGCCAGCAGCACCGGGACTACCTACGAGCAGTACTTC. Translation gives CASSTGTTYEQYF. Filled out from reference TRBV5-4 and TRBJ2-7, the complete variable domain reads ETGVTQSPTHLIKTRGQQVTLRCSSQSGHNTVSWYQQALGQGPQFIFQYYREEENGRGNFPPRFSGLQFPNYSSELNVNALELDDSALYLCASSTGTTYEQYFGPGTRLTVT.

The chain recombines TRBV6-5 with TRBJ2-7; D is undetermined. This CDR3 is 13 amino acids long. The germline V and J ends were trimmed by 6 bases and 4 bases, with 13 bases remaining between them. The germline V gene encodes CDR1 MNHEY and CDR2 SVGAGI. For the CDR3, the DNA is TGTGCCAGCAGCCCCCCCGGCCAATACGAGCAGTACTTC. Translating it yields CASSPPGQYEQYF.

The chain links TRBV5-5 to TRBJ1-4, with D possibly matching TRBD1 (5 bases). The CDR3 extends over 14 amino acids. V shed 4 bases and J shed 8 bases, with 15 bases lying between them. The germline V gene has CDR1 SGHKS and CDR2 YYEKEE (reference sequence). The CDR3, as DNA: TGTGCCAGCAGCGCCTTCGGGACCGGGGAAAAACTGTTTTTT. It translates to CASSAFGTGEKLFF.